These 5 T cell receptor beta chains were all obtained from the same sample, sequenced in a study of metastatic and nonmetastatic thyroid tumors. TCRdb redid the clone calls on the PCR reads using MiXCR. The profile shows roughly 4,700 clones, about 28% of them singletons. Each patient came to thyroid surgery without any prior treatment (of any kind). Material: adjacent normal tissue. These receptors were obtained from a female donor with papillary thyroid cancer or a benign thyroid nodule (not recorded which). Some clones in this sample may be carry-over from other donors' samples.

This sequence joins TRBV28 and TRBJ2-7, with 9 nucleotides matching TRBD1. The CDR3 totals 15 residues. Per the germline V gene, CDR1 is MDHEN and CDR2 is SYDVKM. Trimming at V came to 10 bases and at J to 2 bases, leaving 12 bases not matched to a gene. The CDR3 sequence: CATSSGTGSAYEQYF. DNA of the CDR3: TGTGCCACCTCTTCCGGGACAGGGTCCGCCTACGAGCAGTACTTC.

This chain connects TRBV11-1 to TRBJ2-7; 9 bases are shared with TRBD1. Trimming at V came to 3 bases and at J to 7 bases, leaving 7 bases not matched to a gene. CDR1 and CDR2 (germline): SGHAT, FQDESV (reference sequence). The CDR3 covers 14 residues. This chain's CDR3 is CASSFGTGLQEQYF. The CDR3 DNA follows: TGTGCCAGCAGCTTCGGGACAGGGTTACAAGAGCAGTACTTC.

This clone was recorded a few times. The chain uses TRBV12-3 or TRBV12-4 and TRBJ2-1; 7 bases are a match to TRBD1. CDR3 length: 13 amino acids. The ends lost 3 bases at V and 6 bases at J; junction bases unmatched: 2. CDR3 sequence reads: CASSFRTGNEQFF. The CDR3 region has the DNA TGTGCCAGCAGTTTCCGGACAGGCAATGAGCAGTTCTTC.

CDR3 protein: CATSRGRGNYGYTF. In nucleotides, the CDR3 is TGTGCCACCAGCAGAGGTAGAGGGAACTATGGCTACACCTTC. The chain couples TRBV15 to TRBJ1-2; no clear D gene. This CDR3 comprises 14 residues. The V and J ends lost 1 base and 2 bases respectively, with 8 bases between them. Germline V CDR1 and CDR2: LNHNV, YYDKDF (reference sequence).

This clone was seen a handful of times. This chain links TRBV27 with TRBJ2-7; 15 bases map to TRBD2. After removal of 5 bases from V and 3 bases from J, the junction contained 8 bases not matched to a gene. Germline values: CDR1 MNHEY, CDR2 SMNVEV (reference sequence). The CDR3 length is 17 residues. CDR3 sequence: CASSQRTSGRAFYEQYF. Here the CDR3 DNA reads TGTGCCAGCAGTCAGCGGACTAGCGGGAGGGCCTTCTACGAGCAGTACTTC.